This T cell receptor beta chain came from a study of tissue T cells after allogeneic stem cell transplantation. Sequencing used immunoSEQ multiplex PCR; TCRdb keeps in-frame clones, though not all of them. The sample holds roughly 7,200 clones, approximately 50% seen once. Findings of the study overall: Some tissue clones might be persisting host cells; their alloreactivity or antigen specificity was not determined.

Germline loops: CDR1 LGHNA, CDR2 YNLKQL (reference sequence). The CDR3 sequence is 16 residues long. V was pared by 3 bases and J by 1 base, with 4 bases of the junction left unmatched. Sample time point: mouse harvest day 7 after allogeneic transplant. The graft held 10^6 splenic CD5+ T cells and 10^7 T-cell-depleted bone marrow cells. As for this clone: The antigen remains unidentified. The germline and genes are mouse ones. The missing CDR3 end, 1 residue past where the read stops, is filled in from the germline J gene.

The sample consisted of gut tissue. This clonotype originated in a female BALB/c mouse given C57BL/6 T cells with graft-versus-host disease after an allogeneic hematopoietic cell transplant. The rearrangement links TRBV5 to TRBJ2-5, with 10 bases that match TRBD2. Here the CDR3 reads CASSHGLGVDQDTQYF. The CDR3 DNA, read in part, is TGTGCCAGCAGCCACGGACTGGGGGTGGACCAAGACACCCAGTAC.